This T cell receptor (beta chain) was captured by sequencing in a study of blood T cell repertoires in COVID-19. Study in general: Acute and convalescent COVID-19 samples came from the United States, Italy and Spain.

Data came from immunoSEQ multiplex PCR; TCRdb stores just in-frame clones and leaves some out. The table lists 180,000 or so clones, approximately 80% of them singletons. CDR3 size: 17 residues. Germline values: CDR1 LGHDT, CDR2 YNNKEL (reference sequence). V shed 4 bases and J 7 bases; nucleotides not matched to a gene: 14. Each participant's cohort was designated according to participant-reported clinical history. This sequence was found in a woman aged 60 to 75 who had recovered from COVID-19. The gene calls are TRBV3-1 (or the pseudogene TRBV3-2) and TRBJ1-4; TRBD1 matches 8 bases. Sequences were obtained from PBMCs or T cells enriched from blood (not recorded which). CDR3 DNA sequence: TGTGCCAGCAGCCTGGGAGTAATCAGGGGGCGCGGTGAAAAACTGTTTTTT. It specifies CASSLGVIRGRGEKLFF.